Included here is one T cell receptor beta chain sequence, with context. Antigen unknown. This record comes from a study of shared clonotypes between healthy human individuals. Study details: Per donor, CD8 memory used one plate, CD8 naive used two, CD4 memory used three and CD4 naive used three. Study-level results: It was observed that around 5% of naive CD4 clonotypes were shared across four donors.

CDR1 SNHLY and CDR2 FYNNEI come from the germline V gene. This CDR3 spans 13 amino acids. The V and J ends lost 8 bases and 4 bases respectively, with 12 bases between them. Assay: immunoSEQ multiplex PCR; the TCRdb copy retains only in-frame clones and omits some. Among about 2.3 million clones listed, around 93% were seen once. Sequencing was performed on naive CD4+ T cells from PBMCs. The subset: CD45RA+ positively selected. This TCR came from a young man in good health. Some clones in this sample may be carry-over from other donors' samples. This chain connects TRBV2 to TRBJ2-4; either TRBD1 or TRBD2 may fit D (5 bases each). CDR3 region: CASGAGPKNIQYF. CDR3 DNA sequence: TGTGCCAGCGGGGCGGGTCCTAAAAACATTCAGTACTTC.